Presented here are 23 T cell receptor beta chains from one specimen sequenced in a study of T cell repertoires in cytomegalovirus infection. Their antigens remain unidentified. MiXCR, run by TCRdb on the reads, gives a single entry per CDR3 protein. The sample lists hundreds of thousands of distinct CDR3 sequences, almost 30% seen once, with about 20% in the top ten. Sequencing used cultured PBMCs, obtained from culture after CMV antigen stimulation. These receptors came from a human donor in good health (CMV status not recorded). Some clones in this sample may be carry-over from other donors' samples.

This sequence joins TRBV4-1 and TRBJ2-5, with 9 bases matching TRBD2. This CDR3 spans 16 amino acids. The germline V gene has CDR1 MGHRA and CDR2 YSYEKL. The V segment lost 0 bases and the J segment 7 bases; nucleotides outside the gene matches: 9. The CDR3 bases are TGCGCCAGCAGCCAAGATGAAGCGGGGGGAATGGGGACCCAGTACTTC. This gives the protein CASSQDEAGGMGTQYF.

This sequence joins TRBV7-9 and TRBJ1-2; D ambiguous. This CDR3 is built from 14 residues. V dropped 5 bases and J dropped 2 bases, with 12 bases sitting between them. The germline V gene has CDR1 SEHNR and CDR2 FQNEAQ (reference sequence). The CDR3 loop reads CASSTSAVNYGYTF. CDR3 DNA sequence: TGTGCCAGCAGCACTTCGGCGGTCAACTATGGCTACACCTTC.

V and J are TRBV27 and TRBJ2-7; TRBD2 matches at 7 bases. The J segment lost 2 bases and the V segment lost 5 bases, leaving 15 bases of the junction unmatched. The CDR3 is 17 residues long. Germline CDR1 MNHEY, CDR2 SMNVEV (reference sequence). This chain's CDR3 is CASSPSPLAAPTYEQYF. The CDR3, as DNA: TGTGCCAGCAGTCCTTCCCCTCTAGCGGCTCCAACCTACGAGCAGTACTTC.

The chain links TRBV5-1 to TRBJ1-5, with 8 bases aligning to TRBD1. V shed 4 bases and J 7 bases; nucleotides not matched to a gene: 13. The CDR3 runs 16 residues. Germline V gene lookup returns CDR1 SGHRS and CDR2 YFSETQ. The CDR3 loop reads CASSLRGQEAGQPQHF. CDR3 DNA: TGCGCCAGCAGCCTCCGGGGACAGGAAGCGGGACAGCCCCAGCATTTT. The variable domain in full, completed from reference TRBV5-1 and TRBJ1-5, reads KAGVTQTPRYLIKTRGQQVTLSCSPISGHRSVSWYQQTPGQGLQFLFEYFSETQRNKGNFPGRFSGRQFSNSRSEMNVSTLELGDSALYLCASSLRGQEAGQPQHFGDGTRLSIL.

Written as DNA, the CDR3 is TGTGCCAGCGGTAGCGGGAGGGCCGGCATTTATGAGCAGTTCTTC. Translating it yields CASGSGRAGIYEQFF. The chain couples TRBV27 to TRBJ2-1; 11 bases match TRBD2. The CDR3 loop spans 15 amino acids. The J segment lost 8 bases and the V segment lost 8 bases, leaving 11 bases of the junction unmatched. Germline V gives CDR1 MNHEY, CDR2 SMNVEV (reference sequence).

The chain recombines TRBV19 with TRBJ1-2; 7 nucleotides agree with TRBD1. The ends lost 0 bases at V and 3 bases at J; junction bases unmatched: 4. CDR1 is LNHDA and CDR2 is SQIVND in the germline V gene (reference sequence). The CDR3 consists of 15 residues. The CDR3 loop reads CASSIEGQGDYGYTF. For the CDR3, the DNA is TGTGCCAGTAGTATAGAGGGGCAGGGGGACTATGGCTACACCTTC.

The CDR3 coding sequence is TGTGCCAGCAGCCCTCCGGGAACAAGGTTGAACACTGAAGCTTTCTTT. This translates into CASSPPGTRLNTEAFF. V gene TRBV28 combines with J gene TRBJ1-1; D remains unclear. The CDR3 extends over 16 amino acids. Germline V CDR1 and CDR2: MDHEN, SYDVKM. Trimming pared 6 bases from V and 0 bases from J, leaving 17 bases between.

This clonotype came up many times. This chain connects TRBV7-2 to TRBJ2-7; weak D call: TRBD2 (6 bases). Trimming shortened V by 2 bases and J by 2 bases, and 16 bases separated the two germline ends. From germline, CDR1 is SGHTA and CDR2 FQGNSA. This CDR3 contains 16 residues. The CDR3 loop is CASSLPLARGTYEQYF. The CDR3 DNA reads as TGTGCCAGCAGCTTACCCCTAGCGCGGGGCACCTACGAGCAGTACTTC. The variable domain in full, with the rest retrieved from reference TRBV7-2 and TRBJ2-7, is GAGVSQSPSNKVTEKGKDVELRCDPISGHTALYWYRQSLGQGLEFLIYFQGNSAPDKSGLPSDRFSAERTGGSVSTLTIQRTQQEDSAVYLCASSLPLARGTYEQYFGPGTRLTVT.

The V call is TRBV9, the J call TRBJ2-1; either TRBD1 or TRBD2 may fit D (5 bases each). The CDR3 length is 16 residues. CDR1 SGDLS and CDR2 YYNGEE come from the germline V gene. The ends were cut back, 3 bases at V and 2 bases at J, with 15 bases in the middle. DNA for the CDR3: TGTGCCAGCAGCGCAGGGAGCTCTCAGACCTACAATGAGCAGTTCTTC. Translation gives CASSAGSSQTYNEQFF.

The chain combines TRBV28 with TRBJ2-6; TRBD1 aligns across 8 bases. Germline V gene sequence: CDR1 MDHEN, CDR2 SYDVKM. The CDR3 is 18 residues long. The junction had 10 bases not matched to a gene; V was cut back by 6 bases and J by 0 bases. The CDR3 loop is CASRLGQGRYSGANVLTF. In DNA, the CDR3 is TGTGCCAGCAGGCTTGGACAGGGACGTTACTCTGGGGCCAACGTCCTGACTTTC.

This rearrangement joins TRBV12-5 to TRBJ2-3, with TRBD2 identical over 7 bases. The CDR3 extends over 16 amino acids. Losses at the gene ends were 1 base for V and 0 bases for J; bases not matched to a gene: 4. Germline CDR1 is LGHNT and CDR2 is FRNRAP. The CDR3 DNA reads TGTGCTAGTGGTTTGGGGCTAGCGGTTAGCACAGATACGCAGTATTTT. It translates to CASGLGLAVSTDTQYF.

The sample holds one count of this clonotype. The V gene is TRBV6-5, the J gene TRBJ1-3; D is ambiguous. The CDR3 extends over 13 amino acids. The germline V and J ends were trimmed by 2 bases and 4 bases, with 6 bases remaining between them. The germline gives CDR1 MNHEY, CDR2 SVGAGI. CDR3 in DNA: TGTGCCAGCAGTTACGAAATAGGAAACACCATATATTTT. It yields the protein CASSYEIGNTIYF.

J is TRBJ1-2 and V is TRBV6-5; TRBD1 aligns across 12 bases. Germline loops: CDR1 MNHEY, CDR2 SVGAGI. With V trimmed by 2 bases and J by 7 bases, 8 bases remained unmatched. The CDR3 is 16 amino acids. CDR3 residues: CASSYGTGGPLSGYTF. In DNA form, the CDR3 reads TGTGCCAGCAGTTACGGGACAGGGGGCCCGCTTAGTGGCTACACCTTC.

This clonotype was picked up many times. The chain uses TRBV12-3 or TRBV12-4 and TRBJ2-3; no reliable D call. The length of the CDR3 is 16 residues. Trimming removed 7 bases at V and 2 bases at J, with 19 bases between. Here the CDR3 reads CASNVPRGISTDTQYF. CDR3 coding DNA: TGTGCCAGCAACGTCCCCCGTGGGATCTCCACAGATACGCAGTATTTT.

The chain is built from TRBV6-1 and TRBJ2-3; 8 bases match TRBD2. Germline V CDR1 and CDR2: MNHNS, SASEGT. Germline trimming cut 2 bases from V and 0 bases from J; bases unmatched to any gene: 7. The CDR3 has 17 amino acids. The CDR3 coding sequence is TGTGCCAGCAGTGAACGCGAACTAGCGGCTAGCACAGATACGCAGTATTTT. It yields the protein CASSERELAASTDTQYF.

This clonotype was observed a few times. V is TRBV10-3 and J is TRBJ1-1, with D possibly TRBD1 on 6 matching bases. With 0 bases removed from V and 4 bases from J, the gap between germline ends came to 21 bases. The CDR3 spans 18 residues. Germline V gene data show CDR1 as ENHRY and CDR2 as SYGVKD. The CDR3 DNA reads as TGTGCCATCAGTGAGTCGACTGCGAGGGGGTCGGATTCCACTGAAGCTTTCTTT. Translated, it gives CAISESTARGSDSTEAFF.

V and J are TRBV6-1 and TRBJ2-7; 7 bases map to TRBD1. This CDR3 has 15 amino acids. CDR1 is MNHNS and CDR2 is SASEGT in the germline V gene. The V gene end was trimmed by 0 bases and the J gene end by 2 bases; junction bases not matched to a gene: 4. The CDR3 sequence is CASSEAGTDTYEQYF. In DNA form, the CDR3 reads TGTGCCAGCAGTGAAGCTGGGACAGATACCTACGAGCAGTACTTC.

V is TRBV12-3 or TRBV12-4 and J is TRBJ1-2, with D uncertain. The germline V and J ends were trimmed by 3 bases and 3 bases, with 8 bases remaining between them. The CDR3 length is 13 residues. This CDR3 reads CASSLGKDYGYTF. The CDR3 bases are TGTGCCAGCAGTTTGGGCAAGGACTATGGCTACACCTTC.

The DNA for the CDR3 is TGTGCCAGCAGTGCTCGATGGACAGGCGGTGGCTATGGCTACACCTTC. It yields the protein CASSARWTGGGYGYTF. V gene TRBV27 combines with J gene TRBJ1-2, with TRBD1 matching 7 bases. This CDR3 region has 16 residues. Germline V gene data show CDR1 as MNHEY and CDR2 as SMNVEV (reference sequence). V shed 5 bases and J 4 bases; nucleotides not matched to a gene: 13.

This clonotype was seen at least ten times. The J gene is TRBJ2-3, the V gene TRBV27; D may be TRBD2 (6 bases). The CDR3 has 14 residues. Germline CDR1 reads MNHEY; CDR2 reads SMNVEV (reference sequence). V gave up 6 bases and J gave up 8 bases, with 18 bases separating them. CDR3 bases: TGTGCCAGCAGCTTGGGGGGATTCGGTGGTACGCAGTATTTT. Translation: CASSLGGFGGTQYF.

The gene calls are TRBV4-2 and TRBJ2-2, with 10 positions matching TRBD2. The V and J ends lost 2 bases and 4 bases, in that order; junction bases with no gene match: 13. CDR3 length equals 19 residues. Looked up from germline, CDR1 is LGHNA and CDR2 is YNFKEQ. The CDR3 region has the DNA TGTGCCAGCAGCCAAATAGCGGGAGGCCTCAAGGGGGGCACCGGGGAGCTGTTTTTT. Translation: CASSQIAGGLKGGTGELFF.

This clonotype was seen ten or more times. The V gene is TRBV12-3 or TRBV12-4, the J gene TRBJ1-5, with no clear D. CDR3 size: 14 residues. Trimming removed 7 bases from V and 6 bases from J, with 16 bases in between. CDR3 bases: TGTGCCAGCACATTTCGGGGTATGGGTCAGCCCCAGCATTTT. It is translated as CASTFRGMGQPQHF.

This clonotype occurred once. The chain has TRBV6-5 and TRBJ1-1; possibly TRBD1 for D (6 bases). Germline loops: CDR1 MNHEY, CDR2 SVGAGI. CDR3 size: 14 residues. V lost 6 bases and J 1 base, leaving 12 bases between the germline ends. CDR3 region: CASRGGGGNTEAFF. The CDR3 bases are TGTGCCAGCAGAGGGGGGGGTGGGAACACTGAAGCTTTCTTT.